This T cell receptor (beta chain) derives from a study of cytomegalovirus exposure and HLA in healthy donors. Study overall: Earlier, 100 million to 130 million unique TCR beta sequences were recovered from 170 million or so T cells by an analysis.

Healthy bone marrow donors supplied every sample. It was with 60 Vbeta and 13 Jbeta primers that the PCR ran. Generated by immunoSEQ multiplex PCR, the TCRdb table keeps only in-frame clones and is missing some. The sample lists 180,000 or so clones; around 78% were seen once. Study-level results: CMV serostatus was the only immune exposure information that was available.

Points on this clone: Its antigen is unidentified.

Germline CDR1 is SGHRS and CDR2 is YFSETQ. V trimming: 1 base; J trimming: 3 bases; junction bases outside the gene matches: 5. The CDR3 runs 16 residues. V usage is TRBV5-1 and J usage is TRBJ2-7; 12 positions match TRBD2. Sequenced: PBMCs. The TCR comes from a woman aged 25 to 39 in good health and CMV-seropositive. In DNA form, the CDR3 reads TGCGCCAGCAGCTTGCAACCACTAGCGGGAGGCTACGAGCAGTACTTC. This encodes CASSLQPLAGGYEQYF.